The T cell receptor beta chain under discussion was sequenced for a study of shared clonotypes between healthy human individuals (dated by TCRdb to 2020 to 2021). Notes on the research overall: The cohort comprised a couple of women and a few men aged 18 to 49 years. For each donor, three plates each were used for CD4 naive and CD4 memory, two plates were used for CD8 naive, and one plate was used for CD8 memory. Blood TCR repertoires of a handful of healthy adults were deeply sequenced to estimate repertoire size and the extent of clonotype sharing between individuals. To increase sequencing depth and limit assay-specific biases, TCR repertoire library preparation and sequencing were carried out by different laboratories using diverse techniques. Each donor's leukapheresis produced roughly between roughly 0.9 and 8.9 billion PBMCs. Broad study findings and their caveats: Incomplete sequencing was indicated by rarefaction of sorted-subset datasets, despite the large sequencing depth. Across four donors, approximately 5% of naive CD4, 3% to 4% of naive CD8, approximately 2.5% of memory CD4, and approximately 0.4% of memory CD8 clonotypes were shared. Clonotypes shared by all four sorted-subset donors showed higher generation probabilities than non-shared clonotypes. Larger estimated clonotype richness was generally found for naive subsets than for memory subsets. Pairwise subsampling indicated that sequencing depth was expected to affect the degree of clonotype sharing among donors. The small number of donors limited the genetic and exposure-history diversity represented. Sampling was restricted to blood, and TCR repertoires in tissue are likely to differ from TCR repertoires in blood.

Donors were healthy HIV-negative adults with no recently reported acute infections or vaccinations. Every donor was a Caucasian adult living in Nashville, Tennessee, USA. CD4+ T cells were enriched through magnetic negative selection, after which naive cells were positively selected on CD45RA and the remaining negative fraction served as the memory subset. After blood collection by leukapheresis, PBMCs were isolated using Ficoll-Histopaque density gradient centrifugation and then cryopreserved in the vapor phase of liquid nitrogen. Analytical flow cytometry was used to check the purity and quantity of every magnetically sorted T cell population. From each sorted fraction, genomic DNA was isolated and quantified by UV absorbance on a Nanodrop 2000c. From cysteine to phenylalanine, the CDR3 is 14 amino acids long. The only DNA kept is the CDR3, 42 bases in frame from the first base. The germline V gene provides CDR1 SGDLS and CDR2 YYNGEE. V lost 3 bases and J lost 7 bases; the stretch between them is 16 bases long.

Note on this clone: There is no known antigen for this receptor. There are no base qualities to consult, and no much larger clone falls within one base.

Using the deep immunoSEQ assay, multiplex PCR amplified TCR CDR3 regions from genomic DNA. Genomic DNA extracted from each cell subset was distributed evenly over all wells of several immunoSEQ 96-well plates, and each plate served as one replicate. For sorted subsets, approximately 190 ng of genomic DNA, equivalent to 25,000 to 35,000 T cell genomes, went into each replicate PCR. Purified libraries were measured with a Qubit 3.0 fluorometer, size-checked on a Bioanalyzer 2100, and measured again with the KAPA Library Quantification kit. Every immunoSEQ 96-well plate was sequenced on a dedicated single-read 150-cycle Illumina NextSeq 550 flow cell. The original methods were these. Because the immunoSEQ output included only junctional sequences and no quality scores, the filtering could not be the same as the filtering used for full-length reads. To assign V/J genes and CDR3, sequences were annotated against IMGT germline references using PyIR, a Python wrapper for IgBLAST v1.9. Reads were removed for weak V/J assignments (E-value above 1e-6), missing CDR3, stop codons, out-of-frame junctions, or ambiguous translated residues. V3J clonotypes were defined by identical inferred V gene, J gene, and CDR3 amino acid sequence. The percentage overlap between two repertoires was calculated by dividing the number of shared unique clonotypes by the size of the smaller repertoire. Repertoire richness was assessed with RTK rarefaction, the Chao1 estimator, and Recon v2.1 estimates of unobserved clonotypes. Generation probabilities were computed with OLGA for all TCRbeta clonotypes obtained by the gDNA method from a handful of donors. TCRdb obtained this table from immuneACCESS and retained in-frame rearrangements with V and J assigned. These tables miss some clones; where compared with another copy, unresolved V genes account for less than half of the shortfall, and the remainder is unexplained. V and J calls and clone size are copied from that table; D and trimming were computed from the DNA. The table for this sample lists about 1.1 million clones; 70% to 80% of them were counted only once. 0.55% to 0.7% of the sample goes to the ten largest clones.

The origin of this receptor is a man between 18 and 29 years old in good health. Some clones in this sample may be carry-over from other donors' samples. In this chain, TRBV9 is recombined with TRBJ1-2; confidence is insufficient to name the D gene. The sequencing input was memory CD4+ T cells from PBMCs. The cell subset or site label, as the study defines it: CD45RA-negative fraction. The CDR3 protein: CASSARGSLGGYTF. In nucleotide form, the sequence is TGTGCCAGCAGCGCCCGGGGAAGTTTGGGTGGCTACACCTTC.